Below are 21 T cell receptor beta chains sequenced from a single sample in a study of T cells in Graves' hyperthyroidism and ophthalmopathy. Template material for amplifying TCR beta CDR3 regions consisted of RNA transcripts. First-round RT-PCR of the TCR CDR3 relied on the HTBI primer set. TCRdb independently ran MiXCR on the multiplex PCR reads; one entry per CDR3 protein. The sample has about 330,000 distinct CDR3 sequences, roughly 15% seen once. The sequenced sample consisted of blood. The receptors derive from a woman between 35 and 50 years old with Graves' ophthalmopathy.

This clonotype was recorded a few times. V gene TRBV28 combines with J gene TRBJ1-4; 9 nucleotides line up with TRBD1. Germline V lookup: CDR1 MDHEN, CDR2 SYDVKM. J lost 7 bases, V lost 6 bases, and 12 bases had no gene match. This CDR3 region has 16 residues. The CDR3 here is CASSTGTGIKGEKLFF. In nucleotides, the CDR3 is TGTGCCAGCAGCACCGGGACAGGGATTAAGGGTGAAAAACTGTTTTTT.

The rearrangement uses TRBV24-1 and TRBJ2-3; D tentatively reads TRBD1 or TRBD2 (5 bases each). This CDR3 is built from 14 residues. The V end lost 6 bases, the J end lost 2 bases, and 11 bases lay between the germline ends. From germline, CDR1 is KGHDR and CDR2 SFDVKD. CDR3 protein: CATSREGYTDTQYF. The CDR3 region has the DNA TGTGCCACCAGTAGAGAGGGGTACACAGATACGCAGTATTTT.

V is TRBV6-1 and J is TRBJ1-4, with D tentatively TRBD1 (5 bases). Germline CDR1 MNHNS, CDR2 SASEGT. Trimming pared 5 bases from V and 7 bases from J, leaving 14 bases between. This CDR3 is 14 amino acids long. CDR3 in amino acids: CASSPGRGGEKLFF. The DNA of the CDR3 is TGTGCCAGCAGTCCTGGAAGGGGCGGTGAAAAACTGTTTTTT.

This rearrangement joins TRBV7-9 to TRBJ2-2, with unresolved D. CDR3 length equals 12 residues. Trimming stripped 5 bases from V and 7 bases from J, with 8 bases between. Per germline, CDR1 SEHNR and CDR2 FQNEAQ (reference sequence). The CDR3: CASSPDNGELFF. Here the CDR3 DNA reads TGTGCCAGCAGCCCCGACAACGGGGAGCTGTTTTTT.

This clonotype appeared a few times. CDR3 sequence: CASSIRVGPQHF. CDR3 sequence (DNA): TGTGCCAGTAGTATTAGGGTTGGGCCCCAGCATTTT. The chain joins TRBV19 to TRBJ1-5; no reliable D call. Deletions cut 3 bases from V and 9 bases from J, with 9 bases between. The V gene's germline CDR1 is LNHDA and CDR2 SQIVND (reference sequence). This CDR3 is built from 12 residues.

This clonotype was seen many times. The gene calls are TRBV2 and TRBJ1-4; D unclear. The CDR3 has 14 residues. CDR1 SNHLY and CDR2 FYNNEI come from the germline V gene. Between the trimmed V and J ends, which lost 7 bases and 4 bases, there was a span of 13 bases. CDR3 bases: TGTGCCAGCAAACCCGGCGGTGATAATGAAAAACTGTTTTTT. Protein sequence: CASKPGGDNEKLFF.

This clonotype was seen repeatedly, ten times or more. Written as DNA, the CDR3 is TGCAGTGCTAGAGAAGCGGGATCCTACAATGAGCAGTTCTTC. Amino acids: CSAREAGSYNEQFF. The rearrangement links TRBV20-1 to TRBJ2-1, with 7 bases lining up with TRBD2. The CDR3 contains 14 residues. Losses at the gene ends were 0 bases for V and 1 base for J; bases not matched to a gene: 0. The V gene's germline CDR1 is DFQATT and CDR2 SNEGSKA (reference sequence).

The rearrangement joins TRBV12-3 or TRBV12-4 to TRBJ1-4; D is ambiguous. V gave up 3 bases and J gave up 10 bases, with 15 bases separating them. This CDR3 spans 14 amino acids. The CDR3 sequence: CASSLGTPAGKLFF. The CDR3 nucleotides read TGTGCCAGCAGTTTGGGAACACCAGCCGGAAAACTGTTTTTT.

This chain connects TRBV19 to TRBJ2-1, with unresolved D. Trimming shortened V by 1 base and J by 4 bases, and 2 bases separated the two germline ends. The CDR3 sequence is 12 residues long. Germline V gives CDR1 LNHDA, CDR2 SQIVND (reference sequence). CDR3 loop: CASSIGYNEQFF. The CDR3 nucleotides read TGTGCCAGTAGTATAGGTTACAATGAGCAGTTCTTC.

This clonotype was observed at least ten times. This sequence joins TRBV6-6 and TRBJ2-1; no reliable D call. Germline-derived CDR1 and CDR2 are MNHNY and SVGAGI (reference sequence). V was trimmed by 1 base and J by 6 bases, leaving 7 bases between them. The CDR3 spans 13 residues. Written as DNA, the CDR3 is TGTGCCAGCAGTTACTTAACTCGCAATGAGCAGTTCTTC. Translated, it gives CASSYLTRNEQFF.

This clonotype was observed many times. CDR3 sequence: CASAVRSNQPQHF. The CDR3 bases are TGTGCCAGCGCAGTGAGGAGCAATCAGCCCCAGCATTTT. V is TRBV2 and J is TRBJ1-5, with unresolved D. Per germline, CDR1 SNHLY and CDR2 FYNNEI. V was clipped by 8 bases and J by 1 base, with 9 bases between them. The CDR3 has 13 amino acids.

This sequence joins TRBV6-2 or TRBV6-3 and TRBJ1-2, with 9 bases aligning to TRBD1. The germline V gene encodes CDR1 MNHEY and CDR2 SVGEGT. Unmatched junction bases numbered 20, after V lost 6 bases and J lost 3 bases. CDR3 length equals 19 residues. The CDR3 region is CASRREQGANRSGYYGYTF. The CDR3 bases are TGTGCCAGCAGAAGGGAACAGGGGGCGAATCGGTCTGGATACTATGGCTACACCTTC.

The DNA of the CDR3 is TGTGCCAGCAGTTCCCCTCCGGGGGTCTCAGGAGAGCAGTTCTTC. Translating gives CASSSPPGVSGEQFF. The gene calls are TRBV2 and TRBJ2-1; perhaps TRBD2 as D (6 bases). CDR1 is SNHLY and CDR2 is FYNNEI in the germline V gene. Trimming stripped 5 bases from V and 10 bases from J, with 21 bases between. The CDR3 sequence is 15 residues long.

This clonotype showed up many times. This chain's CDR3 is CASSEAGNEQYF. DNA for the CDR3: TGTGCCAGCAGTGAGGCAGGGAACGAGCAGTACTTC. The J gene is TRBJ2-7, the V gene TRBV6-1, with D possibly TRBD1 on 5 matching bases. This CDR3 is built from 12 residues. The V end lost 3 bases, the J end lost 5 bases, and 8 bases lay between the germline ends. Per the germline V gene, CDR1 is MNHNS and CDR2 is SASEGT.

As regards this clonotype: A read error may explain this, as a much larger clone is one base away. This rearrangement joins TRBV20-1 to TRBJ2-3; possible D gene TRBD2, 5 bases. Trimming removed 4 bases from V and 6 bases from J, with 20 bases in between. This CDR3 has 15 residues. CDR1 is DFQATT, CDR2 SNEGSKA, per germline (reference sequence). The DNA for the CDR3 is TGCAGTGCTAAAGCCGAGGGAAGTCCCAGCGATACGCAGTATTTT. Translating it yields CSAKAEGSPSDTQYF.

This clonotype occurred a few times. CDR3 bases: TGTGCCAGCAGCTTCCAGGGAGGATCCTACAATGAGCAGTTCTTC. This encodes CASSFQGGSYNEQFF. The chain couples TRBV7-2 to TRBJ2-1; D is possibly TRBD2 (6 bases). The V end was cut by 3 bases, the J end by 1 base, with 10 bases between. Germline V lookup: CDR1 SGHTA, CDR2 FQGNSA. This CDR3 is built from 15 residues.

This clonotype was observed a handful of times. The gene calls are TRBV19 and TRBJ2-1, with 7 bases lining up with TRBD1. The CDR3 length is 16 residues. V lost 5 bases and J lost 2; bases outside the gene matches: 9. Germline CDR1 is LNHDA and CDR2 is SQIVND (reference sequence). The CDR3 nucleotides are TGTGCCAGTAGTCCTCGGGACAGTAGAGCCTACAATGAGCAGTTCTTC. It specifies CASSPRDSRAYNEQFF.

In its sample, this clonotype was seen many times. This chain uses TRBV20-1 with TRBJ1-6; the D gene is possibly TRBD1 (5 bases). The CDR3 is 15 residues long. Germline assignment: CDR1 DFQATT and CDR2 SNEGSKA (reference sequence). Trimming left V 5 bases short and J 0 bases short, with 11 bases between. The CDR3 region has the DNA TGCAGTGCTTTCGCAGGGAGCTCCTATAATTCACCCCTCCACTTT. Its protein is CSAFAGSSYNSPLHF.

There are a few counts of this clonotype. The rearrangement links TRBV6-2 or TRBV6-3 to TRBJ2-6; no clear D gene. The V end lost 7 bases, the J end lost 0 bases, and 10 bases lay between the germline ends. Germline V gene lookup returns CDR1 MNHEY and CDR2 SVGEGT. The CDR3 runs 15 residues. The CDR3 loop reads CASTHSGSGANVLTF. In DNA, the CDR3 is TGTGCCAGCACCCACAGTGGCTCTGGGGCCAACGTCCTGACTTTC.

For the CDR3, the DNA is TGTGCCTGGAGTGTACCGGTGGCCGGGGAGCTGTTTTTT. Translating gives CAWSVPVAGELFF. The J gene is TRBJ2-2, the V gene TRBV30; no reliable D call. Looked up from germline, CDR1 is GTSNPN and CDR2 is SVGIG (reference sequence). The CDR3 sequence is 13 residues long. V was shortened by 0 bases and J by 6 bases, with 8 bases between the two germline ends. The whole variable domain, filled in from reference TRBV30 and TRBJ2-2, reads SQTIHQWPATLVQPVGSPLSLECTVEGTSNPNLYWYRQAAGRGLQLLFYSVGIGQISSEVPQNLSASRPQDRQFILSSKKLLLSDSGFYLCAWSVPVAGELFFGEGSRLTVL.

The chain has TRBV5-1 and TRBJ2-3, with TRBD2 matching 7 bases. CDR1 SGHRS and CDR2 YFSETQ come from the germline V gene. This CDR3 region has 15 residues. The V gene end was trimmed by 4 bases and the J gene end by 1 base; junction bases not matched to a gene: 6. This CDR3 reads CASSPIGGGTDTQYF. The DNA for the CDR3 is TGCGCCAGCAGCCCGATTGGGGGGGGCACAGATACGCAGTATTTT.